The sequence of this T cell receptor (beta chain) was determined in a study of blood T cell repertoires in COVID-19. Generated by immunoSEQ multiplex PCR, the TCRdb table keeps only in-frame clones and is missing some. This sample has about 160,000 clones, with approximately 85% found just once. The CDR3 extends over 13 amino acids. The ends were cut back, 3 bases at V and 6 bases at J, with 12 bases in the middle. Per the germline V gene, CDR1 is DFQATT and CDR2 is SNEGSKA (reference sequence). This clone came up once. The sequenced sample was peripheral blood. The receptor was isolated from a man aged 35-49 years with acute or convalescent COVID-19. V gene TRBV20-1 combines with J gene TRBJ1-5; a weak D match, TRBD1 (6 bases). In DNA, the CDR3 is TGCAGTGCTAGTCAGGGGTACGGTCAGCCCCAGCATTTT. This encodes CSASQGYGQPQHF.